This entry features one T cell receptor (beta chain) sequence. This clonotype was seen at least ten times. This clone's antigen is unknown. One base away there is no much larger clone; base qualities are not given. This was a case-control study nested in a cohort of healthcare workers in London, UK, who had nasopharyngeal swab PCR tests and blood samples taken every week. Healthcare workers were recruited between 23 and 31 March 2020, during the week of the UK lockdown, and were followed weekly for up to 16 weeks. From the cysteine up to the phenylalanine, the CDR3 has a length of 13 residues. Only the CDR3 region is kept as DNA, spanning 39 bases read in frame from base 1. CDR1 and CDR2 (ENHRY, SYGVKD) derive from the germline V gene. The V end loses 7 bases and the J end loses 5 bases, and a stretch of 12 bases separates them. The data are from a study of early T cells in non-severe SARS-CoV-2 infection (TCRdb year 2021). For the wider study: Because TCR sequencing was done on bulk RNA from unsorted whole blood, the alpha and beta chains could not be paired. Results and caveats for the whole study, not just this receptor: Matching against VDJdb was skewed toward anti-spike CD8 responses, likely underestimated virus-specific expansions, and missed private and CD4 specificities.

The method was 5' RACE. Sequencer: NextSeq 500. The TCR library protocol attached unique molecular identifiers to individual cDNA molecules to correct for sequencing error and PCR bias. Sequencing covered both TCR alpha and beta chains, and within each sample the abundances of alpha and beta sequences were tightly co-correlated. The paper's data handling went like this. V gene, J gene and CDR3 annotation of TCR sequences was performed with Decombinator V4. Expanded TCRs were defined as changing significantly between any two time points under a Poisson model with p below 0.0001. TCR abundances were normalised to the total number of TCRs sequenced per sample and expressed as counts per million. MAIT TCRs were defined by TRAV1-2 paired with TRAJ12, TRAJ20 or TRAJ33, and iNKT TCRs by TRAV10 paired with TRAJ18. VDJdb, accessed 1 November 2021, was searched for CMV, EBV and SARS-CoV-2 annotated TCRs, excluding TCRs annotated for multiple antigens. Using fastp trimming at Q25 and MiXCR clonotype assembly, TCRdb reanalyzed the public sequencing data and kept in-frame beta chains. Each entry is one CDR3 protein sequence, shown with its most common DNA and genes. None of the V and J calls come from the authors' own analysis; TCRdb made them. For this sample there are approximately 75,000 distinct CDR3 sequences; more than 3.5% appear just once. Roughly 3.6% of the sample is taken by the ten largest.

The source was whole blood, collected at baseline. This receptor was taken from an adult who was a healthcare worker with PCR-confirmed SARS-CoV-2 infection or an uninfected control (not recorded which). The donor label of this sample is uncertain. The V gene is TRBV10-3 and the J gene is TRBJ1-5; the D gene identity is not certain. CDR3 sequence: CAINGRVDQPQHF. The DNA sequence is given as TGTGCCATCAATGGGAGGGTGGATCAGCCCCAGCATTTT.